The sequence of this T cell receptor (beta chain) was determined in a study of early T cells in non-severe SARS-CoV-2 infection. This clonotype was detected a few times. Per the germline V gene, CDR1 is SQVTM and CDR2 is ANQGSEA. The CDR3 is made up of 12 amino acids. Losses at the gene ends were 6 bases for V and 4 bases for J; bases not matched to a gene: 2. In TCRdb, the 5' RACE reads were re-called with MiXCR into one record per CDR3 protein. The data hold over 95,000 distinct CDR3 sequences, with 15% to 20% observed a single time. The receptor was derived from an adult who was a healthcare worker with PCR-confirmed SARS-CoV-2 infection or an uninfected control (not recorded which). Sequenced: whole blood. The chain employs TRBV29-1 and TRBJ1-5; 8 nucleotides line up with TRBD1. CDR3 nucleotide sequence: TGCAGCGTCCGACAGGGGAATCAGCCCCAGCATTTT. Amino acids: CSVRQGNQPQHF.